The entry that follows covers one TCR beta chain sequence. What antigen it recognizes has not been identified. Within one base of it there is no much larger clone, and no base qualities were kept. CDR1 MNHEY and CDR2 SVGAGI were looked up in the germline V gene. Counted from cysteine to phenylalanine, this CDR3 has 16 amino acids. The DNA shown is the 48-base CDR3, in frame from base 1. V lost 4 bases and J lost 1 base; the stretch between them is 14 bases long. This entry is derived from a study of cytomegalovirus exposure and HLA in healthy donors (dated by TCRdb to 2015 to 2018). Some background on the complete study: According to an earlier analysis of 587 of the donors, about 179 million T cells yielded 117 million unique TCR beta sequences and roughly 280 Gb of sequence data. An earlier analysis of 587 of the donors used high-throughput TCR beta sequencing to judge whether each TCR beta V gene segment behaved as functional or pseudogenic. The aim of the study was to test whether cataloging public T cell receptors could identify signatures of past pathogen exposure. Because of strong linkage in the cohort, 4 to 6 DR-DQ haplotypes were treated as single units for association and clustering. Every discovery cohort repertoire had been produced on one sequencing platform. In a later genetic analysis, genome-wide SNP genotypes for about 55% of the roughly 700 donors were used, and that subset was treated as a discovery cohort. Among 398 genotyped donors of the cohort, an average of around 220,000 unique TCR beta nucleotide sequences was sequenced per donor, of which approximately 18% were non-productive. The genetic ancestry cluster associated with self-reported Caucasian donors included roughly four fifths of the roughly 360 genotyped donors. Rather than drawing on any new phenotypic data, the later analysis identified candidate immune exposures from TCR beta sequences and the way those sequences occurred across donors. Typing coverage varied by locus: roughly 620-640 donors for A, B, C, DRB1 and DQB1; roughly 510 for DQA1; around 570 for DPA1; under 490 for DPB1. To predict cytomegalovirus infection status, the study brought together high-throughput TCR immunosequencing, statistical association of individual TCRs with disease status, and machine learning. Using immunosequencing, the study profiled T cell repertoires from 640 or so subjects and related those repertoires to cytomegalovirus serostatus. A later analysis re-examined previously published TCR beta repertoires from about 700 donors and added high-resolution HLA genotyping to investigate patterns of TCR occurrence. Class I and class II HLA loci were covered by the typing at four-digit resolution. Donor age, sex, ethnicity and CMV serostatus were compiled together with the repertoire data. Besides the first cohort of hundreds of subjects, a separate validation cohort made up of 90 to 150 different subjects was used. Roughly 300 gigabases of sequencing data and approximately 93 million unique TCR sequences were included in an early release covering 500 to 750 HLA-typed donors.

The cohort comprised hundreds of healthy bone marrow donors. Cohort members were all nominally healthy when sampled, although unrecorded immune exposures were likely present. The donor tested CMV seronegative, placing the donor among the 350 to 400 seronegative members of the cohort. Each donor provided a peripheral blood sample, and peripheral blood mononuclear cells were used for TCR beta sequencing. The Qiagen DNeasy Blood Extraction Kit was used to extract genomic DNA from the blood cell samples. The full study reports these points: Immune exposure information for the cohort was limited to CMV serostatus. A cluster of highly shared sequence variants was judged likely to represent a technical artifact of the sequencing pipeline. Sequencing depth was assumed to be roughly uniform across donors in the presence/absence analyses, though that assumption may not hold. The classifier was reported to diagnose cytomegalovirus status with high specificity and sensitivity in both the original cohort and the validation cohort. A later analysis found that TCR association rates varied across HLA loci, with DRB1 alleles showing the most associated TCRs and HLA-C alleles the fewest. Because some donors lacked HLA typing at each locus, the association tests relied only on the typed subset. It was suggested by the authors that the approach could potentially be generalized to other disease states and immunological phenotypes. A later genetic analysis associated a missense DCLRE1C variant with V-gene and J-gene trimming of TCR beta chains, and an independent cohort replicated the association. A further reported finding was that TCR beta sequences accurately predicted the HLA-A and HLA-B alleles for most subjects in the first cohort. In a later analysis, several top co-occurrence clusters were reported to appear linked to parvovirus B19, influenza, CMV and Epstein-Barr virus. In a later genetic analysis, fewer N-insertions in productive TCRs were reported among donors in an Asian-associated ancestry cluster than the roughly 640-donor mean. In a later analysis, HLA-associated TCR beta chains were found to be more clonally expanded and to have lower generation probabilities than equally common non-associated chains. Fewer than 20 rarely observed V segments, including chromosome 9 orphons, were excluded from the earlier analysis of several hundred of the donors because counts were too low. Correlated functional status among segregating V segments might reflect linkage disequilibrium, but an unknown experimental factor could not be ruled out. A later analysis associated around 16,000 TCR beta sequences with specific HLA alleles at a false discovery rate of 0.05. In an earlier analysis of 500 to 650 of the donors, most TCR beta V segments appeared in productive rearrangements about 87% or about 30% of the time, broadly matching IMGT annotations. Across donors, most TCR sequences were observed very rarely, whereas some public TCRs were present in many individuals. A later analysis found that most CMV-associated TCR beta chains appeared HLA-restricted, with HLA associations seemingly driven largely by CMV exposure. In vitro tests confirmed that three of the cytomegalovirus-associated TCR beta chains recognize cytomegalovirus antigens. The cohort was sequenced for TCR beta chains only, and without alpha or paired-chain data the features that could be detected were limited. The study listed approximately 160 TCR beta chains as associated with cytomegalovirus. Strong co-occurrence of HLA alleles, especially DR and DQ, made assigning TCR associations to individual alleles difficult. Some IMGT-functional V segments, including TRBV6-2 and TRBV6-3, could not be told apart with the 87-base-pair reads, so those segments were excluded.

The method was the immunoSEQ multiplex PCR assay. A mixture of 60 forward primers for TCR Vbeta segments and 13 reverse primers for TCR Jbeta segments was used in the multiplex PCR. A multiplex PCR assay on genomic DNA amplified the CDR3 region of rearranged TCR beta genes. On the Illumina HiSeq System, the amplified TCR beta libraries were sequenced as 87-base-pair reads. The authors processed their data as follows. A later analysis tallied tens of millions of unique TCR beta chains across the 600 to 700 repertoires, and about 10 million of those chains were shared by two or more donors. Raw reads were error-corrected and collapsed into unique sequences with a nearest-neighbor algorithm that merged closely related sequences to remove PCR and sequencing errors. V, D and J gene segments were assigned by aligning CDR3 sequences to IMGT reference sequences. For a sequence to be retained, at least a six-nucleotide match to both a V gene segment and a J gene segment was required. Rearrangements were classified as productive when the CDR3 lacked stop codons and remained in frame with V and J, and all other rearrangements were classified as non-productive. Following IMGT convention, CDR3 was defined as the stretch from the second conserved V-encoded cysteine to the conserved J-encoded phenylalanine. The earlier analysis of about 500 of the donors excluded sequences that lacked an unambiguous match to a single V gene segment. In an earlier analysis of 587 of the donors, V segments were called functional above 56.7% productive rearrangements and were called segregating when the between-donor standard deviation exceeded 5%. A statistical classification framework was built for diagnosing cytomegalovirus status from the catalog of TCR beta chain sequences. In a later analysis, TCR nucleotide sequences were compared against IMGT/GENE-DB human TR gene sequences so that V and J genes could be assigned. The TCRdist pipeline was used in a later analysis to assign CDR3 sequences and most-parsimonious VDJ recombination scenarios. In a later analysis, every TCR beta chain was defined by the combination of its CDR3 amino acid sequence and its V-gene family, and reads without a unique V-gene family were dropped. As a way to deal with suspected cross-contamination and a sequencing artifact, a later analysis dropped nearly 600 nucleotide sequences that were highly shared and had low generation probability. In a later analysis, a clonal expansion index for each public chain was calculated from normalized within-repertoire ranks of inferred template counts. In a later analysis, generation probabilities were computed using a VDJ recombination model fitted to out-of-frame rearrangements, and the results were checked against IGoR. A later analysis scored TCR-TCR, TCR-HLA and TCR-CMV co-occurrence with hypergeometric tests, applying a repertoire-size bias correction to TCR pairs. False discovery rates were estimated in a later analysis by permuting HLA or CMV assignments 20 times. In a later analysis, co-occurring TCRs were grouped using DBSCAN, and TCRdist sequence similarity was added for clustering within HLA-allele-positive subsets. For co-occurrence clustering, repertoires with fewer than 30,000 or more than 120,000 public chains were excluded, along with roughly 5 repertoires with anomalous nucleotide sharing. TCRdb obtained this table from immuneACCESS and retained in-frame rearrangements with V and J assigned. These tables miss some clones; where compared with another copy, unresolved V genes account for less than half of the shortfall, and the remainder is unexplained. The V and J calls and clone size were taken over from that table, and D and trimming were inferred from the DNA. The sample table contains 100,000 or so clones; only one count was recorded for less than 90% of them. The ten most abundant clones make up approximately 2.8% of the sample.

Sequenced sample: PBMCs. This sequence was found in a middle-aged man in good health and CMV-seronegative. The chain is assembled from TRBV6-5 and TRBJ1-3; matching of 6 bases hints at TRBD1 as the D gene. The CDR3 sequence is CASSSDAGVSGNTIYF. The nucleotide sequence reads TGTGCCAGCAGTTCAGACGCAGGGGTTTCTGGAAACACCATATATTTT.